Sequencing of this T cell receptor (beta chain) was carried out in a study of blood T cell repertoires in COVID-19. Trimming stripped 2 bases from V and 2 bases from J, with 11 bases between. Germline values: CDR1 SGHRS, CDR2 YFSETQ. The CDR3 sequence is 15 residues long. Authors' analysis steps: Amplified reference gene primers provided the basis for estimating nucleated cell counts. Using immunoSEQ multiplex PCR, the repertoire was profiled, and TCRdb retains in-frame clones only, with some absent. The V and J calls and clone size are taken from that table; D and trimming were inferred from the DNA. The table includes some 150,000 clones, about nine tenths detected once.

The chain employs TRBV5-1 and TRBJ1-5, with D perhaps TRBD1 (5 bases). This clonotype was obtained from a woman in her forties or fifties with acute or convalescent COVID-19. Sequencing used peripheral blood. CDR3 bases: TGCGCCAGCAGCTTCCAGGGTGGAGGCAATCAGCCCCAGCATTTT. It encodes CASSFQGGGNQPQHF.